These 3 T cell receptor beta chains came from one sample sequenced in a study of blood T cell repertoires in COVID-19. Data came from immunoSEQ multiplex PCR; TCRdb stores just in-frame clones and leaves some out. The sample records just over 300,000 clones, roughly nine tenths being singletons. Sequences were obtained from peripheral blood. Receptors were obtained from a young woman with COVID-19, enrolled during active disease.

The CDR3 region is CASSLGHSSYEQYV. In DNA form, the CDR3 reads TGTGCCAGCAGTCTGGGCCACAGCTCCTACGAGCAGTACGTC. The chain employs TRBV7-8 and TRBJ2-7; D is ambiguous. Germline values: CDR1 SGHVS, CDR2 FQNEAQ. V was cut by 6 bases and J by 0 bases, with 12 bases left in between. The CDR3 has 14 residues.

This chain uses TRBV19 with TRBJ2-3; possible D gene TRBD2, 5 bases. Germline CDR1 and CDR2: LNHDA and SQIVND (reference sequence). The V and J ends lost 4 bases and 0 bases respectively, with 11 bases between them. This CDR3 is 15 amino acids long. In DNA form, the CDR3 reads TGTGCCAGTAGTACGCTAGCCGTCAGCACAGATACGCAGTATTTT. Amino acid sequence: CASSTLAVSTDTQYF.

This clone was seen more than once but under ten times. The CDR3 loop is CASTHPDRHNEQFF. The CDR3 DNA reads as TGTGCCAGCACCCACCCCGACAGACACAATGAGCAGTTCTTC. This sequence joins TRBV7-9 and TRBJ2-1; D possibly corresponds to TRBD1 (5 bases). V was trimmed by 7 bases and J by 5 bases, leaving 15 bases between them. CDR3 size: 14 residues. In germline, CDR1 is SEHNR, CDR2 FQNEAQ (reference sequence).